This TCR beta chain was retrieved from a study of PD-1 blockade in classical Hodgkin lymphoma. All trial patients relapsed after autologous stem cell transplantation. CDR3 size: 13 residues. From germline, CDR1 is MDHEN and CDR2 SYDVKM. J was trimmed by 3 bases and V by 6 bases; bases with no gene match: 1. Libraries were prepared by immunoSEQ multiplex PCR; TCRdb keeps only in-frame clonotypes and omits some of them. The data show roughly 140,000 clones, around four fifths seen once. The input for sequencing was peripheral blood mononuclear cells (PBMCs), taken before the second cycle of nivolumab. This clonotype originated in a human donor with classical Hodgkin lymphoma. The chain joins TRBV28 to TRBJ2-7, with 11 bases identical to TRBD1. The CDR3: CASRGTGGYEQYF. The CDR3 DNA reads TGTGCCAGCAGGGGGACAGGGGGCTACGAGCAGTACTTC.